This T cell receptor beta chain was found in a study of OX40 agonist ivuxolimab in advanced cancers. TCRdb's table, derived via immunoSEQ multiplex PCR, lists solely in-frame clones and lacks some. The sample contains under 70,000 clones, 84% of which appear only once. The CDR3 has 14 residues. Germline CDR1 MNHEY, CDR2 SVGAGI. Trimming removed 6 bases from V and 5 bases from J, with 16 bases in between. This receptor was taken from an adult with an advanced solid tumor such as melanoma, head and neck, liver or kidney cancer. The sample was CD4+ or CD8+ T cells sorted from blood, taken in a trial of the OX40 agonist ivuxolimab. The chain recombines TRBV6-5 with TRBJ1-1; D might be TRBD1 (5 bases). The CDR3 DNA reads TGTGCCAGCAGCTTTAGAGGGGCACGGACTGAAGCTTTCTTT. This translates into CASSFRGARTEAFF.